This T cell receptor beta chain was profiled in a study of vaccination effects on CD4 cells after COVID-19. Study information: Participants each got two BNT162b2 or mRNA-1273 vaccine doses. Regarding the study as a whole: Convalescent patients were scarce in the study, and it lacked early post-infection timepoints. Marked clonal contraction of infection- and vaccine-induced clones was seen late after vaccination.

The CDR3 totals 15 residues. Per germline, CDR1 LNHNV and CDR2 YYDKDF (reference sequence). Between the trimmed V and J ends, which lost 0 bases and 4 bases, there was a span of 13 bases. The ViraFEST assay expanded antigen-specific CD4+ T cells with viral peptide pools before sequencing. After roughly eleven days in culture, the CD4+ T cells were isolated. Vaccine recipients had no previous SARS-CoV-2 infection; their nucleocapsid antibodies were negative. IL-2 medium took the place of half the medium on both days 3 and 7. The protocol was immunoSEQ multiplex PCR, while the TCRdb copy is restricted to in-frame clones and leaves out a portion. The data show more than 20,000 clones, approximately 70% seen once. This clone was detected a few times. Its antigen remains unidentified.

V gene TRBV15 combines with J gene TRBJ2-7; D unclear. The TCR sequence derives from a human donor who received a COVID-19 vaccine. The source material was CD4+ T cells from PBMCs cultured with HCoV-OC43 spike peptides, sampled before COVID-19 vaccination. Subset noted: HCoV-OC43 spike overlapping peptide pool stimulation. The CDR3 loop is CATSRETHSPYEQYF. CDR3 nucleotide sequence: TGTGCCACCAGCAGAGAAACCCACTCCCCGTACGAGCAGTACTTC. The complete variable domain, with remaining parts taken from reference TRBV15 and TRBJ2-7, reads DAMVIQNPRYQVTQFGKPVTLSCSQTLNHNVMYWYQQKSSQAPKLLFHYYDKDFNNEADTPDNFQSRRPNTSFCFLDIRSPGLGDTAMYLCATSRETHSPYEQYFGPGTRLTVT.